Sequencing of this T cell receptor beta chain was carried out in a study of T cells after yellow fever vaccination. As for the study in general: Memory subsets EM, EMRA, CM and Tscm were separated by sorting based on CD3, CD45RA, CCR7 and CD95.

The CDR3 runs 13 residues. The V end lost 1 base, the J end lost 4 bases, and 6 bases lay between the germline ends. CDR1 is SGHNT, CDR2 YENEEA, per germline. TCRdb passed the 5' RACE reads through MiXCR, listing each CDR3 protein once. Here the sample spans about 26,000 distinct CDR3 sequences, around 4.3% being singletons. Broader study findings: Day 0 sorted memory subsets lacked detectable levels of almost all vaccine-responding clonotypes.

There are a few counts of this clonotype. This TCR came from a man aged 18 to 29 who received the YFV17D yellow fever vaccine. Sequenced material: PBMCs, either bulk or a sorted T-cell subset (CD4+, CD8+, memory, or dextramer-sorted; not recorded which), taken on the day of the yellow fever booster vaccination. The rearrangement links TRBV11-3 to TRBJ2-3; D remains unclear. In DNA form, the CDR3 reads TGTGCCAGCAGCTTAGGAGCCTCAGATACGCAGTATTTT. It specifies CASSLGASDTQYF. The full variable domain, rest sourced from reference TRBV11-3 and TRBJ2-3, is EAGVVQSPRYKIIEKKQPVAFWCNPISGHNTLYWYLQNLGQGPELLIRYENEEAVDDSQLPKDRFSAERLKGVDSTLKIQPAELGDSAVYLCASSLGASDTQYFGPGTRLTVL.